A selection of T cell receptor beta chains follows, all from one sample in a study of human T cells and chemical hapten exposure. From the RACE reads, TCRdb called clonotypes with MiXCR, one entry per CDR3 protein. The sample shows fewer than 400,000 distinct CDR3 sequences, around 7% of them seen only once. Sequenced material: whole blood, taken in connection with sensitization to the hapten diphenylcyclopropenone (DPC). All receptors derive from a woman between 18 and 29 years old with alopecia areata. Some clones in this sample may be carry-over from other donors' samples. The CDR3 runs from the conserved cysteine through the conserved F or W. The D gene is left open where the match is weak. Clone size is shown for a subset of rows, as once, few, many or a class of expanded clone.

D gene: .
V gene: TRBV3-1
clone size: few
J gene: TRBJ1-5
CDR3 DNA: TGTGCCAGCAGCCAATGCGGAGGTCCCTTGGGCAATCAGCCCCAGCATTTT
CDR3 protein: CASSQCGGPLGNQPQHF

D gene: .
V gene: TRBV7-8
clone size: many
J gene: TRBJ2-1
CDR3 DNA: TGTGCCAGCAGCTCGATGGAGGCGGCCAATGAGCAGTTCTTC
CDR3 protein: CASSSMEAANEQFF

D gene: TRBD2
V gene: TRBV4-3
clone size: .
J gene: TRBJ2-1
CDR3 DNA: TGCGCCAGCAGCCGATTAGCGGGCCGGTACAATGAGCAGTTCTTC
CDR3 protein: CASSRLAGRYNEQFF

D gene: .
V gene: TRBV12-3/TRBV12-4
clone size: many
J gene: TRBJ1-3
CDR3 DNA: TGTGCCAGCAGACTAGAACCCGGGACATTCTCTGGAAACACCATATATTTT
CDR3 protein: CASRLEPGTFSGNTIYF

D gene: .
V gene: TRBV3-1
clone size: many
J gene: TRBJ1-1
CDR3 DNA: TGTGCCAGCAGCCAAGATCAAGGTGAAGCTTTCTTT
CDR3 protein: CASSQDQGEAFF

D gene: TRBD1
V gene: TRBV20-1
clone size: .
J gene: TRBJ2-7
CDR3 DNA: TGCAGTGCCGTGGACAGGGGCCACGAGCAGTACTTC
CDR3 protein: CSAVDRGHEQYF

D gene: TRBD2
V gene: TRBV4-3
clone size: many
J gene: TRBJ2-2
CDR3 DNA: TGCGCCAGCAGCCAAGATGCGGGGGGGAACACCGGGGAGCTGTTTTTT
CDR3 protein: CASSQDAGGNTGELFF

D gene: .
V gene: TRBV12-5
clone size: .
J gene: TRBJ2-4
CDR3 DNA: TGTGCTAGTGCGCGCGGAGGGGCGGACATTCAGTACTTC
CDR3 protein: CASARGGADIQYF

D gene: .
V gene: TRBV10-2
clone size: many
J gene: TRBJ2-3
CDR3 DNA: TGCGCCAGCACCGGGCTTCGACCAACAGATACGCAGTATTTT
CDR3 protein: CASTGLRPTDTQYF

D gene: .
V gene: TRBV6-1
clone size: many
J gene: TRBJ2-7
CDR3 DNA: TGTGCCAGCAGTGAAAAATACAGATCCTACGAGCAGTACTTC
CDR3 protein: CASSEKYRSYEQYF

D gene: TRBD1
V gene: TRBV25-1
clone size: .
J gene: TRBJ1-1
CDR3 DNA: TGTGCCAGCATACGGACAGGGGGTTCCCCTAGGGATGAAGCTTTCTTT
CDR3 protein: CASIRTGGSPRDEAFF

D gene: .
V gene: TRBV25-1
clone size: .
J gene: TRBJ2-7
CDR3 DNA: TGTGCCAGCTTTGATGGTACCTACGAGCAGTACTTC
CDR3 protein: CASFDGTYEQYF

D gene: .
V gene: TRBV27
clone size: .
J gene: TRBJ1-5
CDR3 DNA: TGTGCCAGCAGTCCACCGGGACGAAGCAATCAGCCCCAGCATTTT
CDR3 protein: CASSPPGRSNQPQHF

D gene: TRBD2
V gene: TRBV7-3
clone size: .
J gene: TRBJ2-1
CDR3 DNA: TGTGCCAGCAGCTTATCTGCGGGGGGTTACAATGAGCAGTTCTTC
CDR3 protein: CASSLSAGGYNEQFF

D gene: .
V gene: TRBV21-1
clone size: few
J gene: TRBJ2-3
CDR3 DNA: TGTGCCAGCAGGGGACAGGGGCGCACAGATACGCAGTATTTT
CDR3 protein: CASRGQGRTDTQYF

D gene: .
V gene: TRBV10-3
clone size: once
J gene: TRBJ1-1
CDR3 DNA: TGTGCCATCAAGTTCCGGGAGGCTAGCACTGAAGCTTTCTTT
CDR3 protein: CAIKFREASTEAFF

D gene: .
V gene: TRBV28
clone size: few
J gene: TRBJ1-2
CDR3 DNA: TGTGCCAGCAGTTTATCCCTCTATGGCTACACCTTC
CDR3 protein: CASSLSLYGYTF

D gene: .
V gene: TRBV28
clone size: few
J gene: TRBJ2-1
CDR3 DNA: TGTGCCAGCTTTCCGGGGTGGACCCCCAATGAGCAGTTCTTC
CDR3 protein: CASFPGWTPNEQFF

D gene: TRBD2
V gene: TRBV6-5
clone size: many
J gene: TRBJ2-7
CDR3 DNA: TGTGCCAGCACGCGGGGGACCGTTCCCTACGAGCAGTACTTC
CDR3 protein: CASTRGTVPYEQYF

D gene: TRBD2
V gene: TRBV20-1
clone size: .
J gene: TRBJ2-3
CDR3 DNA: TGCAGTGCCGGTGGACTAGCGGGGGGGCCCTACGGCACAGATACGCAGTATTTT
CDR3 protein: CSAGGLAGGPYGTDTQYF

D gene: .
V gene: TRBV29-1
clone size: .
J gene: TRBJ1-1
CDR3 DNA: TGCAGCGTTGAAGATGAAGGGGCGGCCACTGAAGCTTTCTTT
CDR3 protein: CSVEDEGAATEAFF

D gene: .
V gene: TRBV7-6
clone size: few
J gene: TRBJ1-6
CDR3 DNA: TGTGCCAGCAGCTTAGAGGTTTCCGCCAATTCACCCCTCCACTTT
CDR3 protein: CASSLEVSANSPLHF

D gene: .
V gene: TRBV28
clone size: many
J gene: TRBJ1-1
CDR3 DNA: TGTGCCAGCAGTTTAAGGGTTTGGATTACGGGGAACACTGAAGCTTTCTTT
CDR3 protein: CASSLRVWITGNTEAFF

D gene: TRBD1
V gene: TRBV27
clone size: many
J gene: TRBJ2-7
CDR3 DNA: TGTGCCAGCAGTCAATTACAAGGGACAGGGGGGCAGTACTTC
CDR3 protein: CASSQLQGTGGQYF

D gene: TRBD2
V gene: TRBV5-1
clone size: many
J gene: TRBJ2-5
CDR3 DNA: TGCGCCAGCAGCTTGAGTACTAGCGGGGGGGCCGTGGAGACCCAGTACTTC
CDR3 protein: CASSLSTSGGAVETQYF

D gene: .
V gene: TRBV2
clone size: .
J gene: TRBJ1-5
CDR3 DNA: TGTGCCAGTGGGACCGAAAAGAATCAGCCCCAGCATTTT
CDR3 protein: CASGTEKNQPQHF

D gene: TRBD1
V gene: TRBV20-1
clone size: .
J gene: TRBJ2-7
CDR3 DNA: TGCAGTGCTAAACCGGACAGGGTGGGTCCCTACGAGCAGTACTTC
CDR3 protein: CSAKPDRVGPYEQYF

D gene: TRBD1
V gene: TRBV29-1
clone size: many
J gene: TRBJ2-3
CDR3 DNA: TGCAGCGTTGGTCCCCGGACAGGGGGCACAGATACGCAGTATTTT
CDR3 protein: CSVGPRTGGTDTQYF

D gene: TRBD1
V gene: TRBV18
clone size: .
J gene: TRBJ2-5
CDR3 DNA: TGTGCCAGCTCACCGACAGGGCCTCAACAGACCCAGTACTTC
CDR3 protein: CASSPTGPQQTQYF

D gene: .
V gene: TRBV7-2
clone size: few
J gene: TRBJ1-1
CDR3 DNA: TGTGCCAGCAGCTTAGACGGACGTGCTATGAACACTGAAGCTTTCTTT
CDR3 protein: CASSLDGRAMNTEAFF

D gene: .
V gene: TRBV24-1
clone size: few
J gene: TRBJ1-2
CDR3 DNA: TGTGCCACCAGTAGGGGGGTCGGCGGTGGCTACACCTTC
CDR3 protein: CATSRGVGGGYTF

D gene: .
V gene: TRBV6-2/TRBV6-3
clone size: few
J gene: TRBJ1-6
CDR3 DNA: TGTGCCAGCAGTTACAAGGGAGGAAGTTCACCCCTCCACTTT
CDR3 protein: CASSYKGGSSPLHF

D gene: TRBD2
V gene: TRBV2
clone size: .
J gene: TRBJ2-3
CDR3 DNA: TGTGCCAGCGTTATAGCGGGGTTCACAGATACGCAGTATTTT
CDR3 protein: CASVIAGFTDTQYF

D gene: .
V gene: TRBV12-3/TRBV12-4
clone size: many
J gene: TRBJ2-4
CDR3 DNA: TGTGCCAGCAGCTTAGACCTAGCCAAAAACATTCAGTACTTC
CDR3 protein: CASSLDLAKNIQYF

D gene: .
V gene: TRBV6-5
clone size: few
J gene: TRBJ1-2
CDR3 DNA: TGTGCCACCAGTTACCTGCAATCGTATGGCTACACCTTC
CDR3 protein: CATSYLQSYGYTF

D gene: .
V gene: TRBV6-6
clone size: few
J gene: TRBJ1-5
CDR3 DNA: TGTGCCAGCCGTAACCCCAGAGTCAGGGGAGGCAGCAATCAGCCCCAGCATTTT
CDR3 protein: CASRNPRVRGGSNQPQHF

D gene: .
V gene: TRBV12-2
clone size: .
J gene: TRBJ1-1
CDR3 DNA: TGTGCAAGTCGCTTAGTAACAGTTTTGAACACTGAAGCTTTCTTT
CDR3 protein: CASRLVTVLNTEAFF

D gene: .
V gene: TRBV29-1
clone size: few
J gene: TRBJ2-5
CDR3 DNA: TGCAGCGTTGGTTCTGAGACCCAGTACTTC
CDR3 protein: CSVGSETQYF

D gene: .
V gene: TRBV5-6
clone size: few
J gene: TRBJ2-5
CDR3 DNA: TGTGCCAGCAGATTACACGGGAGTTGGGAAGAGACCCAGTACTTC
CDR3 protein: CASRLHGSWEETQYF